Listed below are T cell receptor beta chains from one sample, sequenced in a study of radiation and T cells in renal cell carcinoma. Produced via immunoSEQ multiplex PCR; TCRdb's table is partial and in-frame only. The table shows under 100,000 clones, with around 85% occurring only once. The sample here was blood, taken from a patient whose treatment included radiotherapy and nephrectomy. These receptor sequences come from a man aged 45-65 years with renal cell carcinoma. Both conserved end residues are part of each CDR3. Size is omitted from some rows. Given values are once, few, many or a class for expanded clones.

CASSIDRGLTYEQYF	-	15	TRBJ2-7	TRBV7-2
CASTSSYNEQFF	once	12	TRBJ2-1	TRBV5-1
CASSYSGTGTYEQYF	-	15	TRBJ2-7	TRBV6-6
CASSVSEGLYETQYF	-	15	TRBJ2-5	TRBV9
CASSAHILGSEKLFF	once	15	TRBJ1-4	TRBV11-2
CASNVRRNTIYF	-	12	TRBJ1-3	TRBV2
CASSSRPGPLGSGELFF	-	17	TRBJ2-2	TRBV7-9
CASNRQQGTSYNEQFF	-	16	TRBJ2-1	TRBV5-1
CASSEDRSNEKLFF	-	14	TRBJ1-4	TRBV6-1
CASSRPGLGTSGELFF	-	16	TRBJ2-2	TRBV28
CASSFDRGQGGNTIYF	-	16	TRBJ1-3	TRBV2
CASSPPGPFYGYTF	-	14	TRBJ1-2	TRBV7-6
CAGSLQGAPGYTF	-	13	TRBJ1-2	TRBV5-1
CASSPAPGANVLTF	few	14	TRBJ2-6	TRBV7-2